These T cell receptor beta chains were read from a single sample in a study of T-cell memory formation after mild COVID-19. TCRdb reprocessed the 5' RACE reads via MiXCR and lists one record per CDR3 protein. The sample has 540,000 or so distinct CDR3 sequences, about 20% seen once. Material: PBMCs or a T cell subset sorted from them (not recorded which). The origin of the receptors is an adult woman who had mild COVID-19 (a few samples of this study predate the infection). Cell type and time point are not known. The CDR3 runs from the conserved cysteine through the conserved F or W.

V: TRBV20-1; J: TRBJ1-2; CDR3: CSARETAKDGYTF
V: TRBV4-1; J: TRBJ2-1; CDR3: CASSQGFPQEGNEQFF
V: TRBV11-2; J: TRBJ2-7; CDR3: CASSFTSGRALVSYEQYF
V: TRBV29-1; J: TRBJ1-3; CDR3: CSVSGQAGNTIYF
V: TRBV10-3; J: TRBJ1-5; CDR3: CATGTYVDQPQHF
V: TRBV3-1; J: TRBJ2-1; CDR3: CASSQRGGGGKGEQFF
V: TRBV11-3; J: TRBJ2-2; CDR3: CASSQGRGLGGELFF
V: TRBV5-1; J: TRBJ2-1; CDR3: CASSRLEEGSRYNEQFF
V: TRBV20-1; J: TRBJ1-2; CDR3: CSARFRLRQATYGYTF
V: TRBV14; J: TRBJ2-1; CDR3: CASSQDLVAGSRSYNEQFF
V: TRBV29-1; J: TRBJ1-1; CDR3: CSVTRQGATEAFF
V: TRBV4-3; J: TRBJ2-7; CDR3: CASSQDWQGLEFYEQYF
V: TRBV6-5; J: TRBJ1-1; CDR3: CASSYDRGNTEAFF
V: TRBV20-1; J: TRBJ2-5; CDR3: CSARAALRTQETQYF
V: TRBV6-5; J: TRBJ2-7; CDR3: CASSSQGAHEQYF
V: TRBV12-3/TRBV12-4; J: TRBJ2-2; CDR3: CASSSPLILAGGQLNTGELFF
V: TRBV12-3/TRBV12-4; J: TRBJ1-2; CDR3: CASSLIGDGPNYGYTF
V: TRBV6-5; J: TRBJ2-2; CDR3: CASTGTLTGELFF
V: TRBV9; J: TRBJ1-1; CDR3: CASSPWTGAVEAFF
V: TRBV29-1; J: TRBJ1-3; CDR3: CSVLPRGKNTIYF
V: TRBV7-3; J: TRBJ1-6; CDR3: CASSLPPRSSYNSPLHF
V: TRBV12-3/TRBV12-4; J: TRBJ2-1; CDR3: CASSLGPEPSYNEQFF
V: TRBV2; J: TRBJ2-7; CDR3: CASREPAGASYEQYF
V: TRBV20-1; J: TRBJ2-7; CDR3: CSATQHGRTSYEQYF
V: TRBV20-1; J: TRBJ2-1; CDR3: CSAYGGTRNEQFF
V: TRBV20-1; J: TRBJ1-1; CDR3: CSAHTGTGDTEAFF
V: TRBV7-9; J: TRBJ2-1; CDR3: CASSLGVGESSYNEQFF
V: TRBV6-1; J: TRBJ1-2; CDR3: CASSEAAGPYYGYTF
V: TRBV5-6; J: TRBJ2-3; CDR3: CASSITGFRGDTQYF
V: TRBV12-3/TRBV12-4; J: TRBJ2-7; CDR3: CASSLLEGYEQYF
V: TRBV12-3/TRBV12-4; J: TRBJ2-5; CDR3: CASSPGTGGHQETQYF
V: TRBV4-3; J: TRBJ1-1; CDR3: CASSQDRGARTEAFF
V: TRBV6-4; J: TRBJ2-4; CDR3: CASSEAPGNIQYF
V: TRBV20-1; J: TRBJ2-3; CDR3: CSAGGTNTSPQYF
V: TRBV20-1; J: TRBJ1-1; CDR3: CSAREGGAIGTEAFF
V: TRBV20-1; J: TRBJ1-3; CDR3: CSATIGGLSGNTIYF
V: TRBV9; J: TRBJ2-3; CDR3: CASSPSLVWDQGDTQYF
V: TRBV7-9; J: TRBJ2-7; CDR3: CASSLAAGTSGRNEQYF
V: TRBV24-1; J: TRBJ2-7; CDR3: CATGPGTGDEQYF
V: TRBV5-1; J: TRBJ1-1; CDR3: CASSLAEWGATEAFF
V: TRBV15; J: TRBJ2-1; CDR3: CASSTSGMYNEQFF
V: TRBV6-2/TRBV6-3; J: TRBJ2-2; CDR3: CASSKVAGSTGELFF
V: TRBV7-8; J: TRBJ1-1; CDR3: CASSADRAAEAFF
V: TRBV19; J: TRBJ2-1; CDR3: CASSIRGLANEQFF
V: TRBV19; J: TRBJ2-3; CDR3: CASSLSGRVSTDTQYF
V: TRBV12-5; J: TRBJ2-1; CDR3: CASGLQIPSGRVNEQFF
V: TRBV6-5; J: TRBJ2-3; CDR3: CASSDQTVPTDTQYF
V: TRBV10-3; J: TRBJ2-5; CDR3: CASRGGGGETQYF